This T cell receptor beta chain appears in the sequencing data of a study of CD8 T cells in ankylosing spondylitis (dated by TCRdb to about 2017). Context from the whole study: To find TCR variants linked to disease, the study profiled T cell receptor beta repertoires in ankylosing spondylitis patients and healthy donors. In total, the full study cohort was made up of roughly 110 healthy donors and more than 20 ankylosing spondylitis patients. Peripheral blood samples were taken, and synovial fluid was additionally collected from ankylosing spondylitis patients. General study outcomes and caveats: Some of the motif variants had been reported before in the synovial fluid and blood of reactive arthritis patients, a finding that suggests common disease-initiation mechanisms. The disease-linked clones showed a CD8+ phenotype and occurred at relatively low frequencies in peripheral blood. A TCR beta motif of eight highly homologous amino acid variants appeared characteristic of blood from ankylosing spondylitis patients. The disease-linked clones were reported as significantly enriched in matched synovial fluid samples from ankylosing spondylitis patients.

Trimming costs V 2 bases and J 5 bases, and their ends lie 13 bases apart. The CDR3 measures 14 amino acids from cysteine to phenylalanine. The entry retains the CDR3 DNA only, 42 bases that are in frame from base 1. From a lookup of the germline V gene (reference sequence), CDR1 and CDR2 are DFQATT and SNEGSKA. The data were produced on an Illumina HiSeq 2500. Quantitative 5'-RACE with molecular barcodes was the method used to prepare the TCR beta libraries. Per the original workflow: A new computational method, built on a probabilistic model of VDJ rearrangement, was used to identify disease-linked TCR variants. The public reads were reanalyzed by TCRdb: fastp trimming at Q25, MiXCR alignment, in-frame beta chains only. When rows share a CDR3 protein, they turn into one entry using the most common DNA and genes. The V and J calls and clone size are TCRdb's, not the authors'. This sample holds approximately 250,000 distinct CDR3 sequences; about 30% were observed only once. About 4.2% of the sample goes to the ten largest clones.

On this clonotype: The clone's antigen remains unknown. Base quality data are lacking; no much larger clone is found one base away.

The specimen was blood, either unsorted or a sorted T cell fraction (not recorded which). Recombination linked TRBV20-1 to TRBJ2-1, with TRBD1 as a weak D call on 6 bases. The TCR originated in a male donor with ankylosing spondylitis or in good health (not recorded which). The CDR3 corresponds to CSARFLGANNEQFF. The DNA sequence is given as TGCAGTGCTAGATTTTTGGGGGCAAACAATGAGCAGTTCTTC.